The 20 T cell receptor beta chains reported below all come from one sample, sequenced in a study of cytomegalovirus exposure and HLA in healthy donors. Vbeta (60) and Jbeta (13) primers were used in the PCR. Method: immunoSEQ multiplex PCR; TCRdb's copy keeps in-frame clones and lacks some. Of about 160,000 clones in the sample, 55% to 80% were seen once. The source material was PBMCs. The receptors were gathered from a woman aged 18-29 years in good health and CMV-seropositive.

This rearrangement joins TRBV7-2 to TRBJ1-5; weak D call: TRBD1 (5 bases). The V end lost 5 bases, the J end lost 1 base, and 12 bases lay between the germline ends. The CDR3 extends over 15 amino acids. CDR1 and CDR2 (germline): SGHTA, FQGNSA. The CDR3 loop is CASSAASGSNQPQHF. DNA of the CDR3: TGTGCCAGCAGCGCCGCCTCAGGGAGCAATCAGCCCCAGCATTTT.

V usage is TRBV15 and J usage is TRBJ2-7, with D unresolved. This CDR3 contains 12 residues. V was cut by 5 bases and J by 5 bases, with 10 bases left in between. Germline values: CDR1 LNHNV, CDR2 YYDKDF (reference sequence). CDR3 loop: CATSPNLNEQYF. The CDR3 coding sequence is TGTGCCACCAGCCCTAACTTAAACGAGCAGTACTTC.

This sequence joins TRBV27 and TRBJ1-3, with D perhaps TRBD1 (5 bases). The CDR3 covers 14 residues. The germline V gene has CDR1 MNHEY and CDR2 SMNVEV (reference sequence). The V end lost 6 bases, the J end lost 2 bases, and 11 bases lay between the germline ends. This CDR3 reads CASSAGGAGNTIYF. CDR3 bases: TGTGCCAGCAGCGCGGGGGGGGCTGGAAACACCATATATTTT.

The rearrangement joins TRBV19 to TRBJ2-7, with D maybe TRBD2 (5 bases). Germline V CDR1 and CDR2: LNHDA, SQIVND (reference sequence). The CDR3 is 13 amino acids. Deletions cut 5 bases from V and 3 bases from J, with 11 bases between. The CDR3 here is CASSDGLDYEQYF. CDR3 in DNA: TGTGCCAGTAGTGATGGACTGGACTACGAGCAGTACTTC.

The CDR3 DNA follows: TGTGCCAGCAGCTTCCCAGATCGGAGGCAAGGGGGAGATACGCAGTATTTT. Its protein is CASSFPDRRQGGDTQYF. The chain uses TRBV11-3 and TRBJ2-3; possible D gene TRBD1, 6 bases. V dropped 3 bases and J dropped 5 bases, with 21 bases sitting between them. CDR3 length: 17 residues. CDR1 is SGHNT and CDR2 is YENEEA in the germline V gene. Together with reference TRBV11-3 and TRBJ2-3, the CDR3 gives the full variable domain: EAGVVQSPRYKIIEKKQPVAFWCNPISGHNTLYWYLQNLGQGPELLIRYENEEAVDDSQLPKDRFSAERLKGVDSTLKIQPAELGDSAVYLCASSFPDRRQGGDTQYFGPGTRLTVL.

Only a few counts were recorded for this clone. The V and J genes are TRBV28 and TRBJ1-1, with D tentatively TRBD1 (6 bases). The CDR3 covers 14 residues. The germline V gene has CDR1 MDHEN and CDR2 SYDVKM. The germline V and J ends were trimmed by 2 bases and 1 base, with 8 bases remaining between them. The CDR3 DNA reads as TGTGCCAGCAGTTTAACACAGGGGAACACTGAAGCTTTCTTT. This codes for CASSLTQGNTEAFF.

The chain has TRBV12-2 and TRBJ2-2; the DNA was not used to check the table's D call, TRBD1. TRBV12-2 is tagged as a pseudogene. The CDR3 contains 13 residues. The CDR3 loop is CASRYQNPGELFF. CDR3 nucleotides: TGTGCAAGTCGCTATCAAAATCCCGGGGAGCTGTTTTTT.

The CDR3 bases are TGTGCCAGCAGCTTGGCCATCGAGAAAGCTGACTACGAGCAGTACTTC. Protein: CASSLAIEKADYEQYF. The J gene is TRBJ2-7, the V gene TRBV5-6; D is unclear. Trimming removed 0 bases at V and 3 bases at J, with 16 bases between. Germline loops: CDR1 SGHDT, CDR2 YYEEEE. The CDR3 runs 16 residues.

This clone was counted only a few times. The rearrangement links TRBV5-1 to TRBJ2-1; 8 bases are a match to TRBD2. The CDR3 is 16 residues long. Unmatched junction bases numbered 8, after V lost 0 bases and J lost 6 bases. Germline CDR1 and CDR2: SGHRS and YFSETQ. CDR3 residues: CASSLELLTSANEQFF. In DNA form, the CDR3 reads TGCGCCAGCAGCTTGGAGTTGTTGACTAGCGCCAATGAGCAGTTCTTC.

The V call is TRBV19, the J call TRBJ2-2; D may be TRBD2 (5 bases). Germline V lookup: CDR1 LNHDA, CDR2 SQIVND (reference sequence). The V gene lost 9 bases and the J gene lost 3 bases, with 8 bases spanning the gap. This CDR3 region has 12 residues. The CDR3 here is CASREDTGELFF. The DNA for the CDR3 is TGTGCCAGCCGGGAAGACACCGGGGAGCTGTTTTTT.

The chain employs TRBV4-3 and TRBJ1-6, with D tentatively TRBD1 (5 bases). V was pared by 0 bases and J by 7 bases, with 16 bases between. Germline V gene sequence: CDR1 LGHNA, CDR2 YSLEER. The CDR3 is 17 residues long. CDR3: CASSQDPREGRNSPLHF. CDR3 DNA sequence: TGCGCCAGCAGCCAAGATCCCAGGGAAGGGCGAAATTCACCCCTCCACTTT.

The chain employs TRBV7-8 and TRBJ2-1; 7 bases map to TRBD2. Germline CDR1 is SGHVS and CDR2 is FQNEAQ. This CDR3 contains 18 residues. Trimming removed 2 bases from V and 4 bases from J; junction bases left unmatched: 14. Here the CDR3 reads CASSLPRGGSAGYNEQFF. The CDR3 region has the DNA TGTGCCAGCAGCTTACCTCGGGGCGGGAGCGCAGGGTACAATGAGCAGTTCTTC.

This chain uses TRBV11-2 with TRBJ2-2, with 12 bases identical to TRBD2. Losses at the gene ends were 5 bases for V and 3 bases for J; bases not matched to a gene: 7. The CDR3 is made up of 17 amino acids. Looked up from germline, CDR1 is SGHAT and CDR2 is FQNNGV. This CDR3 is CASSPGLAGPYTGELFF. Here the CDR3 DNA reads TGTGCCAGCAGCCCAGGACTAGCGGGGCCCTACACCGGGGAGCTGTTTTTT.

The chain joins TRBV28 to TRBJ1-5; 8 bases match TRBD1. V shed 7 bases, J shed 1 base, and the junction held 9 bases outside the gene matches. Germline-derived CDR1 and CDR2 are MDHEN and SYDVKM. The CDR3 totals 16 residues. The CDR3 protein is CASTRLGTGSNQPQHF. The CDR3 nucleotides are TGTGCCAGCACGCGATTAGGGACAGGCAGCAATCAGCCCCAGCATTTT.

The chain couples TRBV2 to TRBJ2-7, with unresolved D. From germline, CDR1 is SNHLY and CDR2 FYNNEI. The ends were cut back, 7 bases at V and 8 bases at J, with 21 bases in the middle. This CDR3 region has 14 residues. As DNA, the CDR3 is TGTGCCAGCACCCTCCACCCGGTGAATGGGCAGCAGTACTTC. This sequence encodes CASTLHPVNGQQYF.

The chain recombines TRBV2 with TRBJ2-1; D call uncertain. V lost 5 bases to trimming and J lost 6 bases, with 11 bases between them. This CDR3 region has 13 residues. Germline CDR1 is SNHLY and CDR2 is FYNNEI. The CDR3 spells CASSYTTPNEQFF. DNA of the CDR3: TGTGCCAGCAGTTACACCACCCCCAATGAGCAGTTCTTC.

This clone occurred once. This chain joins TRBV7-9 and TRBJ2-7; TRBD2 is a possible D gene (6 bases). Trimming shortened V by 4 bases and J by 3 bases, and 7 bases separated the two germline ends. The CDR3 is made up of 12 amino acids. Germline V gene data show CDR1 as SEHNR and CDR2 as FQNEAQ (reference sequence). CDR3 sequence: CASSWDFYEQYF. DNA for the CDR3: TGTGCCAGCAGCTGGGACTTCTACGAGCAGTACTTC.

The chain employs TRBV7-2 and TRBJ2-5; D is perhaps TRBD2 (5 bases). The V end lost 3 bases, the J end lost 4 bases, and 18 bases lay between the germline ends. The CDR3 consists of 16 residues. Germline V gene data show CDR1 as SGHTA and CDR2 as FQGNSA. This CDR3 is CASSLMDEGDPETQYF. The CDR3 DNA sequence: TGTGCCAGCAGCTTGATGGACGAGGGAGACCCAGAGACCCAGTACTTC.

The chain combines TRBV6-5 with TRBJ2-6; the D is unclear. Trimming shortened V by 4 bases and J by 4 bases, and 8 bases separated the two germline ends. Germline values: CDR1 MNHEY, CDR2 SVGAGI. This CDR3 has 14 residues. CDR3 loop: CASSFIAGANVLTF. CDR3 nucleotide sequence: TGTGCCAGCAGTTTCATAGCCGGGGCCAACGTCCTGACTTTC.

V is TRBV4-1 and J is TRBJ1-2, with 10 nucleotides matching TRBD1. CDR3 length equals 16 residues. CDR1 MGHRA and CDR2 YSYEKL come from the germline V gene. Losses at the gene ends were 7 bases for V and 6 bases for J; bases not matched to a gene: 14. Here the CDR3 DNA reads TGCGCCAGCATCACCGCGCCGGGACAGGGGATGGATGGCTACACCTTC. It specifies CASITAPGQGMDGYTF.